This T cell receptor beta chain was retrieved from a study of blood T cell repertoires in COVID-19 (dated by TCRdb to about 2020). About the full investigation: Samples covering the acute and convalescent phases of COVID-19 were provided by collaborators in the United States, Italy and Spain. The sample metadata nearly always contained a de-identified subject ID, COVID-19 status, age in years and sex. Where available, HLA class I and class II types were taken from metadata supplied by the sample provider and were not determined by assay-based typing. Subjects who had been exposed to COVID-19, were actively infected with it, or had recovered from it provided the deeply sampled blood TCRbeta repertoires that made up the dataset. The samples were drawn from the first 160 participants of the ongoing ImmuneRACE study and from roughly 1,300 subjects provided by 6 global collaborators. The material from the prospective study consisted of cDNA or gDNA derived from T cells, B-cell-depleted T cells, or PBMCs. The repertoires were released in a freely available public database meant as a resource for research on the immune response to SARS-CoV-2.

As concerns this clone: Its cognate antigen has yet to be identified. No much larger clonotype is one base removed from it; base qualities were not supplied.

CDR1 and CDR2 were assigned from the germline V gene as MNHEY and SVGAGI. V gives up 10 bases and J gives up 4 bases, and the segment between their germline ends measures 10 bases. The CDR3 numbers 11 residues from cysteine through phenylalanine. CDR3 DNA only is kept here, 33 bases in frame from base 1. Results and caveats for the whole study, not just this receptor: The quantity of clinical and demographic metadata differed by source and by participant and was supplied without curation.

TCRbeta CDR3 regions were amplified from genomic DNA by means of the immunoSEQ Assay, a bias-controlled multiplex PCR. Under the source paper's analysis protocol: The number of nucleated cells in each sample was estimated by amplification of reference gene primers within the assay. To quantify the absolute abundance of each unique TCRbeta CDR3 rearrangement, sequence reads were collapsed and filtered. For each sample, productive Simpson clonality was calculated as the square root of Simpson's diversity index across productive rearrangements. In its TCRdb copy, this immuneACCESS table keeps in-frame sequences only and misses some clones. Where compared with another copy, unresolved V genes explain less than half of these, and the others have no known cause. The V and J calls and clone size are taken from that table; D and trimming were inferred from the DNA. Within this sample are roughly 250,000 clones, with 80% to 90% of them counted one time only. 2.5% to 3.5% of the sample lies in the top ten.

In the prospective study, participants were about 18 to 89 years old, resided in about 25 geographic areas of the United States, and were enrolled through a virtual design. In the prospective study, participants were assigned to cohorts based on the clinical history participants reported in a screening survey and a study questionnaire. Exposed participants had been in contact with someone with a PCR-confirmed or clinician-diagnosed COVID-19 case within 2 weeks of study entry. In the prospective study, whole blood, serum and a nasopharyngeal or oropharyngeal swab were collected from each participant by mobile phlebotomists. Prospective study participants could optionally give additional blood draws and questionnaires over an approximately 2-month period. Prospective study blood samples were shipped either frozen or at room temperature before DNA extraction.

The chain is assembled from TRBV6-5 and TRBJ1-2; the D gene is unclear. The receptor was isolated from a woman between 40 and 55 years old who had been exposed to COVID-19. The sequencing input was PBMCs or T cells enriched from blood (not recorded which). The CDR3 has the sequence CATRGAYGYTF. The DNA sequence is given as TGTGCCACCCGAGGCGCCTATGGCTACACCTTC.